The T cell receptor beta chain described here comes from a study of monozygotic twins with cystic fibrosis. On the study more broadly: With about 15 PCR cycles, barcoded libraries came from roughly 2.8 micrograms of fragmented DNA.

Notes on the study in general: Nucleotide-identical clonotype sharing was significantly higher within monozygotic CF twin pairs than between unrelated CF individuals. Co-twins had the most similar V usage for 13 of 16 pairs, J for 8.

The CDR3 runs to 11 residues. Germline V gene lookup returns CDR1 DFQATT and CDR2 SNEGSKA (reference sequence). V gave up 5 bases and J gave up 4 bases, with 8 bases separating them. Points on this clone: Antigen: not known.

Some clones are missing from TCRdb's copy, which holds only in-frame ones; the method was immunoSEQ multiplex PCR. The table shows about 35,000 clones, with approximately 72% occurring only once. Material: blood. J is TRBJ1-2 and V is TRBV20-1; no reliable D call. This clonotype was obtained from a girl under 18 with cystic fibrosis. Here the CDR3 reads CSAPISYGYTF. The CDR3 DNA is TGCAGTGCTCCAATAAGCTATGGCTACACCTTC.